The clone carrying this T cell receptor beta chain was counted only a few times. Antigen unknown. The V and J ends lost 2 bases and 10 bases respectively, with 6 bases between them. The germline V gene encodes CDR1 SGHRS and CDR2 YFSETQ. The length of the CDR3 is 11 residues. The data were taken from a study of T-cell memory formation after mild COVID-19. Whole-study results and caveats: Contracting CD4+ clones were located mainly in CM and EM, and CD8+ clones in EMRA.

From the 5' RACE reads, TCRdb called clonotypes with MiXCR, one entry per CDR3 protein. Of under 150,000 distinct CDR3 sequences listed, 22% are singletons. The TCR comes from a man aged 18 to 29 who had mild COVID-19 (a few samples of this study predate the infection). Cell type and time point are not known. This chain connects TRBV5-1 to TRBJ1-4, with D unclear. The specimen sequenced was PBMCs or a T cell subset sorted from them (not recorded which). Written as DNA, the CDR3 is TGCGCCAGCAGCTTAGACGGAAAACTGTTTTTT. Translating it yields CASSLDGKLFF.